The 20 T cell receptor beta chains in this list originate from one sample, sequenced in a study of T-cell reconstitution after alpha-beta-depleted transplantation in children. For TCRbeta, the library was prepared with unique molecular identifiers. One entry per CDR3 protein, called by TCRdb with MiXCR from the PCR reads. The sample has approximately 510,000 distinct CDR3 sequences; about 16% are singletons. Material: PBMCs from the stem cell graft donor, obtained from the stem cell graft. The receptor source for this set is a human donor who donated a stem cell graft to a child with acute lymphoblastic leukemia.

V gene TRBV5-1 combines with J gene TRBJ1-6; D is uncertain. V lost 2 bases to trimming and J lost 8 bases, with 11 bases between them. The CDR3 is 14 amino acids. Per germline, CDR1 SGHRS and CDR2 YFSETQ. The CDR3 coding sequence is TGCGCCAGCAGCTTAACCCTAGCGGATTCACCCCTCCACTTT. The encoded protein is CASSLTLADSPLHF.

This clonotype was seen more than once but under ten times. The chain combines TRBV3-1 with TRBJ2-7, with D perhaps TRBD2 (6 bases). The germline CDR1 and CDR2 sequences are LGHDT and YNNKEL (reference sequence). The CDR3 contains 15 residues. Trimming took 5 bases from V and 2 from J, leaving 16 bases between them. CDR3 nucleotides: TGTGCCAGCAGCAGGGCCCCCGGAGGGCCCTACGAGCAGTACTTC. It encodes CASSRAPGGPYEQYF.

Only a few counts were recorded for this clonotype. V and J are TRBV29-1 and TRBJ2-1, with 9 bases aligning to TRBD2. Per germline, CDR1 SQVTM and CDR2 ANQGSEA. The CDR3 length is 13 residues. V lost 2 bases, J lost 13 bases, and 9 bases stayed unmatched. The CDR3 DNA follows: TGCAGCGTTGAACTGGGGGCTAGCGGGATTCAGTTCTTC. Translated, it gives CSVELGASGIQFF.

The V call is TRBV11-3, the J call TRBJ2-3; D gene uncertain. Germline V lookup: CDR1 SGHNT, CDR2 YENEEA. The CDR3 is made up of 12 amino acids. Trimming removed 1 base at V and 7 bases at J, with 6 bases between. The DNA of the CDR3 is TGTGCCAGCAGCTTAGGAACAAATACGCAGTATTTT. This translates into CASSLGTNTQYF.

For this clonotype: Being one base from a much bigger clone, this may be a read error. The gene calls are TRBV20-1 and TRBJ2-1; 8 nucleotides agree with TRBD2. The CDR3 has 16 residues. The germline gives CDR1 DFQATT, CDR2 SNEGSKA (reference sequence). CDR3 sequence (DNA): TGCTGTGCACGACGCAGCGGGAGAAGGGACCTCCATGAGCAGTTCTTC. Its translation: CCARRSGRRDLHEQFF.

The rearrangement joins TRBV5-1 to TRBJ2-7; D gene uncertain. Trimming cost V 4 bases and J 0 bases, with 17 bases left between them. Looked up from germline, CDR1 is SGHRS and CDR2 is YFSETQ. CDR3 length equals 16 residues. This CDR3 is CASSPRSKRDSYEQYF. CDR3 DNA: TGCGCCAGCAGCCCACGCTCCAAACGTGACTCCTACGAGCAGTACTTC.

This clonotype was picked up a small number of times. J is TRBJ2-5 and V is TRBV18; the D is unclear. CDR3 length: 12 residues. V was shortened by 5 bases and J by 0 bases, with 4 bases between the two germline ends. Germline-derived CDR1 and CDR2 are KGHSH and LQKENI. CDR3 residues: CASSTNQETQYF. The CDR3 DNA sequence: TGTGCCAGCTCAACAAACCAAGAGACCCAGTACTTC.

The chain has TRBV7-9 and TRBJ2-1; D might be TRBD1 (6 bases). Germline CDR1 is SEHNR and CDR2 is FQNEAQ (reference sequence). The CDR3 extends over 13 amino acids. The V end was cut by 5 bases, the J end by 6 bases, with 11 bases between. CDR3 region: CASSRGHPNEQFF. CDR3 in DNA: TGTGCCAGCAGCCGGGGACATCCCAATGAGCAGTTCTTC. Variable domain in full (rest from reference TRBV7-9 and TRBJ2-1): DTGVSQNPRHKITKRGQNVTFRCDPISEHNRLYWYRQTLGQGPEFLTYFQNEAQLEKSRLLSDRFSAERPKGSFSTLEIQRTEQGDSAMYLCASSRGHPNEQFFGPGTRLTVL.

This clonotype was seen repeatedly, ten times or more. V gene TRBV7-3 combines with J gene TRBJ2-5, with D possibly TRBD2 on 5 matching bases. V gave up 5 bases and J gave up 4 bases, with 11 bases separating them. CDR1 is SGHTA and CDR2 is FQGTGA in the germline V gene. The CDR3 loop spans 13 amino acids. This CDR3 reads CASSPDGLETQYF. The DNA of the CDR3 is TGTGCCAGCAGCCCAGACGGACTAGAGACCCAGTACTTC.

This clonotype appeared a few times. This sequence joins TRBV20-1 and TRBJ2-3; D gene ambiguous. V was cut by 6 bases and J by 4 bases, with 17 bases left in between. Germline-derived CDR1 and CDR2 are DFQATT and SNEGSKA (reference sequence). This CDR3 region has 14 residues. The CDR3 DNA reads as TGCAGTGCAAATCTGCTAAGATGGGCAGATACGCAGTATTTT. Amino acid sequence: CSANLLRWADTQYF.

This clonotype turned up a few times. The rearrangement joins TRBV5-1 to TRBJ1-4, with unresolved D. V was cut by 0 bases and J by 7 bases, with 16 bases left in between. Germline V CDR1 and CDR2: SGHRS, YFSETQ. This CDR3 comprises 16 residues. The CDR3 sequence: CASSLGPGESGEKLFF. The CDR3 bases are TGCGCCAGCAGCTTGGGTCCCGGGGAAAGCGGTGAAAAACTGTTTTTT.

This chain connects TRBV9 to TRBJ2-2; D gene ambiguous. CDR1 and CDR2 from the germline V gene are SGDLS and YYNGEE. The CDR3 is made up of 15 amino acids. Trimming pared 4 bases from V and 0 bases from J, leaving 10 bases between. In DNA form, the CDR3 reads TGTGCCAGCAGCCCCCGGGCCTCGAACACCGGGGAGCTGTTTTTT. It codes for CASSPRASNTGELFF. Drawing the rest from reference TRBV9 and TRBJ2-2, the complete variable domain is DSGVTQTPKHLITATGQRVTLRCSPRSGDLSVYWYQQSLDQGLQFLIQYYNGEERAKGNILERFSAQQFPDLHSELNLSSLELGDSALYFCASSPRASNTGELFFGEGSRLTVL.

The chain employs TRBV5-1 and TRBJ2-2; 14 nucleotides align to TRBD2. Trimming cost V 4 bases and J 7 bases; bases outside gene matches: 6. Germline V CDR1 and CDR2: SGHRS, YFSETQ. This CDR3 spans 16 amino acids. DNA of the CDR3: TGCGCCAGCAGCGACGGGACTAGCGGGAGAGTCGGGGAGCTGTTTTTT. Protein sequence: CASSDGTSGRVGELFF. Full variable domain (remainder filled in from reference TRBV5-1 and TRBJ2-2): KAGVTQTPRYLIKTRGQQVTLSCSPISGHRSVSWYQQTPGQGLQFLFEYFSETQRNKGNFPGRFSGRQFSNSRSEMNVSTLELGDSALYLCASSDGTSGRVGELFFGEGSRLTVL.

This clonotype was seen only a few times. The rearrangement uses TRBV7-6 and TRBJ2-3; 8 bases align to TRBD1. The CDR3 length is 15 residues. CDR1 is SGHVS, CDR2 FNYEAQ, per germline. J gave up 5 bases and V 5 bases, and 9 bases lay outside the gene matches. The CDR3 DNA is TGTGCCAGCAGCACGGACAGGGTCGGTGGAGATACGCAGTATTTT. Protein: CASSTDRVGGDTQYF. The complete variable domain, with remaining parts taken from reference TRBV7-6 and TRBJ2-3, reads GAGVSQSPRYKVTKRGQDVALRCDPISGHVSLYWYRQALGQGPEFLTYFNYEAQQDKSGLPNDRFSAERPEGSISTLTIQRTEQRDSAMYRCASSTDRVGGDTQYFGPGTRLTVL.

V and J are TRBV5-5 and TRBJ1-1; tentative D call: TRBD1 (5 bases). This CDR3 is 13 amino acids long. Germline V gene lookup returns CDR1 SGHKS and CDR2 YYEKEE (reference sequence). V lost 3 bases and J 6 bases, leaving 12 bases between the germline ends. The chain's CDR3 is CASSSPGEAEAFF. In DNA form, the CDR3 reads TGTGCCAGCAGCTCCCCGGGGGAGGCTGAAGCTTTCTTT.

This clonotype has more than one count but fewer than ten. The chain combines TRBV12-5 with TRBJ2-1; 10 nucleotides agree with TRBD2. Trimming took 5 bases from V and 6 from J; bases not matched to a gene: 7. The CDR3 is 15 amino acids. CDR1 is LGHNT and CDR2 is FRNRAP in the germline V gene. The CDR3 here is CASGRLAGVLNEQFF. For the CDR3, the DNA is TGTGCTAGTGGTCGTCTAGCGGGAGTGCTCAATGAGCAGTTCTTC.

The CDR3 here is CSAGRRTYEQYF. The CDR3 DNA reads TGCAGTGCTGGAAGACGGACCTACGAGCAGTACTTC. The J gene is TRBJ2-7, the V gene TRBV20-1; D uncertain. The V and J ends lost 5 bases and 2 bases respectively, with 10 bases between them. The CDR3 is 12 amino acids. Germline-derived CDR1 and CDR2 are DFQATT and SNEGSKA (reference sequence).

The chain carries TRBV10-1 and TRBJ1-2, with unresolved D. Germline loops: CDR1 WNHNN, CDR2 SYGVQD (reference sequence). Trimming cost V 4 bases and J 0 bases, with 21 bases left between them. This CDR3 has 18 residues. Written as DNA, the CDR3 is TGCGCCAGCAGTGTCGGCGGCCTTGCAATTCCCTCTAACTATGGCTACACCTTC. This sequence encodes CASSVGGLAIPSNYGYTF.

The rearrangement links TRBV18 to TRBJ2-5, with a possible D match to TRBD2 (5 bases). V gave up 6 bases and J gave up 5 bases, with 13 bases separating them. CDR1 is KGHSH, CDR2 LQKENI, per germline. CDR3 length: 13 amino acids. The CDR3 region has the DNA TGTGCCAGCTCGAGCTCCCGGAGGGAGACCCAGTACTTC. It codes for CASSSSRRETQYF.

The chain carries TRBV29-1 and TRBJ2-7; the match to TRBD1 covers 11 bases. The V and J ends lost 3 bases and 4 bases, in that order; junction bases with no gene match: 8. This CDR3 comprises 15 residues. Germline V lookup: CDR1 SQVTM, CDR2 ANQGSEA. CDR3 DNA sequence: TGCAGCGTTGAGGACGGACAGGGGGCTCAATACGAGCAGTACTTC. This gives the protein CSVEDGQGAQYEQYF.